A selection of T cell receptor beta chains follows, all from one sample in a study of blood T cell repertoires in COVID-19. Repertoires were generated with immunoSEQ multiplex PCR, while TCRdb's copy carries only in-frame clones and drops some. The table has about 260,000 clones, 87% seen once. The sequenced material came from peripheral blood. All receptors come from a woman aged 40 to 50 who had recovered from COVID-19. The CDR3 runs from the conserved cysteine through the conserved F or W. A D gene is named only where the DNA matches it firmly. For some rows the clone size is stated as once, few or many, or as a class when expanded; others skip it.

.	.	TRBV13	TRBJ1-2	18	CASSLAEGGGAKTYGYTF	TGTGCCAGCAGCCTCGCGGAGGGTGGGGGGGCTAAAACCTATGGCTACACCTTC
.	.	TRBV30	TRBJ2-7	13	CAWSVGGAHEQYF	TGTGCCTGGAGTGTAGGTGGGGCCCACGAGCAGTACTTC
.	TRBD1	TRBV5-8	TRBJ2-1	14	CASSLGTGDNEQFF	TGTGCCAGCAGCTTAGGGACAGGGGACAATGAGCAGTTCTTC
.	.	TRBV5-1	TRBJ2-3	16	CASSFFTAGDTDTQYF	TGCGCCAGCAGCTTTTTTACGGCAGGTGACACAGATACGCAGTATTTT
few	.	TRBV5-1	TRBJ1-1	13	CASSLTGNTEAFF	TGCGCCAGCAGCTTGACAGGGAACACTGAAGCTTTCTTT
.	.	TRBV6-5	TRBJ1-4	13	CASSFSRGEKLFF	TGTGCCAGCAGTTTCAGTAGGGGGGAAAAACTGTTTTTT
.	TRBD1	TRBV19	TRBJ1-1	14	CASRMTGANTEAFF	TGTGCCAGTAGAATGACAGGGGCGAACACTGAAGCTTTCTTT
few	.	TRBV7-8	TRBJ1-1	13	CASSATQNTEAFF	TGTGCCAGCAGCGCGACACAGAACACTGAAGCTTTCTTT
once	TRBD1	TRBV18	TRBJ1-4	17	CASSQQGAVATNEKLFF	TGTGCCAGCTCACAACAGGGGGCTGTTGCAACTAATGAAAAACTGTTTTTT
once	.	TRBV2	TRBJ2-7	15	CASSEGRGRVREQYF	TGTGCCAGCAGTGAAGGTCGAGGTCGCGTCCGGGAGCAGTACTTC
.	TRBD1	TRBV5-1	TRBJ2-3	14	CASSLGPGGDTQYF	TGCGCCAGCAGCTTGGGGCCAGGGGGTGATACGCAGTATTTT
.	.	TRBV5-8	TRBJ1-1	15	CASRFETGLNTEAFF	TGTGCCAGCAGATTTGAAACCGGTTTGAACACTGAAGCTTTCTTT
.	TRBD2	TRBV2	TRBJ2-5	16	CASSERRGAYQETQYF	TGTGCCAGCAGTGAAAGGCGGGGGGCGTACCAAGAGACCCAGTACTTC
once	.	TRBV4-3	TRBJ1-1	15	CASSHTRTEYTEAFF	TGCGCCAGCAGCCATACCCGGACAGAATACACTGAAGCTTTCTTT
.	.	TRBV5-1	TRBJ2-7	13	CASSLGTLYEQYF	TGCGCCAGCAGCTTGGGAACACTATACGAGCAGTACTTC
.	TRBD1	TRBV10-3	TRBJ1-1	13	CAIKLGQGSEAFF	TGTGCCATCAAGCTGGGACAGGGAAGTGAAGCTTTCTTT
.	.	TRBV21-1	TRBJ2-5	12	CASTTSQETQYF	TGTGCCAGCACGACTAGCCAAGAGACCCAGTACTTC
.	TRBD1	TRBV20-1	TRBJ1-2	11	CSAPTGYGYTF	TGCAGTGCTCCGACAGGGTACGGCTACACCTTC
.	TRBD1	TRBV2	TRBJ1-1	15	CASRDRGGVNTEAFF	TGTGCCAGCCGCGACAGGGGGGGGGTAAACACTGAAGCTTTCTTT
.	TRBD2	TRBV7-2	TRBJ2-2	17	CASSLGSTGGYTGELFF	TGTGCCAGCAGCTTGGGGTCGACGGGGGGGTACACCGGGGAGCTGTTTTTT